The 26 T cell receptor beta chains in this list originate from one sample, sequenced in a study of cytomegalovirus exposure and HLA in healthy donors. PCR was performed using 60 Vbeta and 13 Jbeta primers. TCRdb's table, derived via immunoSEQ multiplex PCR, lists solely in-frame clones and lacks some. The profile covers about 120,000 clones, with around 81% appearing a single time and 2.2% taken by the ten largest. Sequencing was carried out using PBMCs. The receptors derive from a middle-aged woman in good health and CMV-seronegative.

The CDR3, as DNA: TGTGCCAGCAGCTTAGATCTGGGAGGTGGCTACACCTTC. Translated: CASSLDLGGGYTF. V is TRBV7-2 and J is TRBJ1-2, with D unresolved. Trimming removed 1 base from V and 7 bases from J, with 10 bases in between. CDR3 size: 13 residues. The germline CDR1 and CDR2 sequences are SGHTA and FQGNSA. Full variable domain (rest looked up from reference TRBV7-2 and TRBJ1-2): GAGVSQSPSNKVTEKGKDVELRCDPISGHTALYWYRQSLGQGLEFLIYFQGNSAPDKSGLPSDRFSAERTGGSVSTLTIQRTQQEDSAVYLCASSLDLGGGYTFGSGTRLTVV.

V usage is TRBV6-1 and J usage is TRBJ2-6, with a weak D call TRBD2 (5 bases). Between the trimmed V and J ends, which lost 2 bases and 0 bases, there was a span of 8 bases. The germline CDR1 and CDR2 sequences are MNHNS and SASEGT. This CDR3 has 16 residues. This CDR3 is CASSEMGVSGANVLTF. CDR3 in DNA: TGTGCCAGCAGTGAAATGGGAGTCTCTGGGGCCAACGTCCTGACTTTC.

This chain uses TRBV28 with TRBJ1-1; no clear D. This CDR3 has 14 amino acids. V was shortened by 6 bases and J by 2 bases, with 13 bases between the two germline ends. Germline V gene lookup returns CDR1 MDHEN and CDR2 SYDVKM. The CDR3 here is CASSEAGFNTEAFF. The CDR3 DNA reads as TGTGCCAGCAGCGAGGCGGGGTTCAACACTGAAGCTTTCTTT.

The chain employs TRBV13 and TRBJ2-2, with a possible D match to TRBD2 (6 bases). The CDR3 sequence is 16 residues long. The V and J ends lost 5 bases and 0 bases respectively, with 13 bases between them. CDR1 and CDR2 from the germline V gene are PRHDT and FYEKMQ (reference sequence). In nucleotides, the CDR3 is TGTGCCAGCAGCCAGAGACTAGTTGCGAACACCGGGGAGCTGTTTTTT. It translates to CASSQRLVANTGELFF.

V usage is TRBV11-2 and J usage is TRBJ2-7; 12 nucleotides agree with TRBD2. Germline CDR1 is SGHAT and CDR2 is FQNNGV. V gave up 5 bases and J gave up 3 bases; unmatched junction bases: 8. CDR3 length: 16 amino acids. The CDR3 here is CASSRGTSGFDYEQYF. The CDR3 DNA is TGTGCCAGCAGCCGAGGGACTAGCGGGTTCGACTACGAGCAGTACTTC.

The rearrangement uses TRBV4-2 and TRBJ2-1, with no clear D. This CDR3 is built from 11 residues. The germline V gene has CDR1 LGHNA and CDR2 YNFKEQ. Deletions cut 4 bases from V and 5 bases from J, with 3 bases between. The CDR3 region has the DNA TGTGCCAGCAGCCTCAACAATGAGCAGTTCTTC. Translated: CASSLNNEQFF.

The V and J genes are TRBV7-8 and TRBJ2-5, with 9 positions matching TRBD2. The CDR3 contains 14 residues. The trim removed 1 base at V and 7 bases at J, leaving 4 bases unmatched. Germline-derived CDR1 and CDR2 are SGHVS and FQNEAQ. CDR3 protein: CASSLEAGGWTQYF. In nucleotides, the CDR3 is TGTGCCAGCAGCTTAGAGGCGGGGGGGTGGACCCAGTACTTC. Drawing the rest from reference TRBV7-8 and TRBJ2-5, the complete variable domain is GAGVSQSPRYKVAKRGQDVALRCDPISGHVSLFWYQQALGQGPEFLTYFQNEAQLDKSGLPSDRFFAERPEGSVSTLKIQRTQQEDSAVYLCASSLEAGGWTQYFGPGTRLLVL.

V and J are TRBV27 and TRBJ2-7; maybe TRBD1 (6 bases). Between the trimmed V and J ends, which lost 9 bases and 5 bases, there was a span of 14 bases. This CDR3 region has 12 residues. Per germline, CDR1 MNHEY and CDR2 SMNVEV (reference sequence). CDR3: CARVSGVDEQYF. Here the CDR3 DNA reads TGTGCCAGGGTTTCAGGGGTCGACGAGCAGTACTTC.

This clone was detected a few times. CDR3 loop: CASSESVVSVFYEQYF. In DNA, the CDR3 is TGTGCCAGCAGTGAATCCGTAGTTTCGGTCTTCTACGAGCAGTACTTC. This chain joins TRBV6-1 and TRBJ2-7, with D uncertain. The germline CDR1 and CDR2 sequences are MNHNS and SASEGT. The CDR3 runs 16 residues. The ends were cut back, 2 bases at V and 3 bases at J, with 17 bases in the middle.

The rearrangement links TRBV2 to TRBJ2-1; no clear D gene. Between the trimmed V and J ends, which lost 2 bases and 4 bases, there was a span of 15 bases. Germline CDR1 reads SNHLY; CDR2 reads FYNNEI. CDR3 length: 16 amino acids. Here the CDR3 DNA reads TGTGCCAGCAGTGAATCCCTCCCGTCGACATACAATGAGCAGTTCTTC. It yields the protein CASSESLPSTYNEQFF.

This sequence joins TRBV4-2 and TRBJ1-4; D remains ambiguous. The CDR3 is made up of 16 amino acids. Germline V gene lookup returns CDR1 LGHNA and CDR2 YNFKEQ. The V end lost 4 bases, the J end lost 4 bases, and 16 bases lay between the germline ends. CDR3 nucleotides: TGTGCCAGCAGCCCCAAGCCCGGTTCTGGTAATGAAAAACTGTTTTTT. Encoded protein: CASSPKPGSGNEKLFF.

The chain links TRBV5-4 to TRBJ2-5, with 10 bases matching TRBD1. The junction had 5 bases not matched to a gene; V was cut back by 1 base and J by 11 bases. Germline V CDR1 and CDR2: SGHNT, YYREEE (reference sequence). CDR3 length equals 13 residues. CDR3 in amino acids: CASSLPGTGAQYF. As DNA, the CDR3 is TGTGCCAGCAGCTTGCCCGGGACAGGGGCGCAGTACTTC. Complete variable domain (other parts from reference TRBV5-4 and TRBJ2-5): ETGVTQSPTHLIKTRGQQVTLRCSSQSGHNTVSWYQQALGQGPQFIFQYYREEENGRGNFPPRFSGLQFPNYSSELNVNALELDDSALYLCASSLPGTGAQYFGPGTRLLVL.

The table lists this clone with a count of one. V and J are TRBV6-5 and TRBJ2-5; D ambiguous. The J call is doubtful: the DNA matches TRBJ2-7 better. The CDR3 is 13 residues long. CDR1 and CDR2 from the germline V gene are MNHEY and SVGAGI. The CDR3 region is CASKSSNFYEQYF. DNA for the CDR3: TGTGCCAGCAAATCTTCAAACTTCTACGAGCAGTACTTC.

The genes are TRBV2 and TRBJ2-1; 8 bases fit TRBD2. Looked up from germline, CDR1 is SNHLY and CDR2 is FYNNEI. The trim removed 9 bases at V and 4 bases at J, leaving 8 bases unmatched. The CDR3 is made up of 14 amino acids. The DNA of the CDR3 is TGTGCCAGAACCCCAAGCGGGGGTTACAATGAGCAGTTCTTC. Protein product: CARTPSGGYNEQFF.

V usage is TRBV7-9 and J usage is TRBJ1-1; 8 nucleotides align to TRBD1. This CDR3 has 14 amino acids. Trimming at V came to 5 bases and at J to 6 bases, leaving 8 bases not matched to a gene. Germline V gene sequence: CDR1 SEHNR, CDR2 FQNEAQ (reference sequence). The DNA of the CDR3 is TGTGCCAGCAGCCGTCGACAGGGGTTATCTGAAGCTTTCTTT. Translation: CASSRRQGLSEAFF. The full variable domain, completed using reference TRBV7-9 and TRBJ1-1, is DTGVSQNPRHKITKRGQNVTFRCDPISEHNRLYWYRQTLGQGPEFLTYFQNEAQLEKSRLLSDRFSAERPKGSFSTLEIQRTEQGDSAMYLCASSRRQGLSEAFFGQGTRLTVV.

In DNA, the CDR3 is TGTGCCAGCAGCCCCGACAGCTCTGGAAACACCATATATTTT. As protein: CASSPDSSGNTIYF. The chain is built from TRBV5-4 and TRBJ1-3; maybe TRBD1 (5 bases). From germline, CDR1 is SGHNT and CDR2 YYREEE (reference sequence). V shed 4 bases and J shed 0 bases, with 8 bases lying between them. The CDR3 is 14 amino acids.

Details on this clone: An end of the junction does not agree with germline; a read error may underlie this. The chain uses TRBV7-9 and TRBJ2-1; D is perhaps TRBD2 (7 bases). Germline V gene data show CDR1 as SEHNR and CDR2 as FQNEAQ (reference sequence). The CDR3 has 17 amino acids. The CDR3 sequence: CSSSLVLPAGHYNEQFF. CDR3 bases: TGTTCCAGCAGCTTAGTACTACCAGCGGGACACTACAATGAGCAGTTCTTC.

The CDR3 protein is CASSLGQQGAYGYTF. The CDR3 DNA is TGTGCCAGCTCACTGGGGCAACAGGGGGCGTATGGCTACACCTTC. The chain has TRBV18 and TRBJ1-2; TRBD1 matches at 9 bases. The CDR3 is 15 amino acids. Trimming at V came to 4 bases and at J to 5 bases, leaving 8 bases not matched to a gene. In germline, CDR1 is KGHSH, CDR2 LQKENI.

The chain employs TRBV5-5 and TRBJ1-3; possible D gene TRBD1, 6 bases. V was trimmed by 2 bases and J by 2 bases, leaving 17 bases between them. This CDR3 has 17 amino acids. The V gene's germline CDR1 is SGHKS and CDR2 YYEKEE (reference sequence). The DNA of the CDR3 is TGTGCCAGCAGCTTATCCATCGGACAGCCCACTGGAAACACCATATATTTT. As protein: CASSLSIGQPTGNTIYF.

In this sample, this clone turned up once. This chain uses TRBV18 with TRBJ2-7; possible D gene TRBD2, 6 bases. CDR1 and CDR2 from the germline V gene are KGHSH and LQKENI. The V and J ends lost 0 bases and 6 bases respectively, with 12 bases between them. This CDR3 has 14 residues. The CDR3 loop is CASSPPSLASEQYF. The CDR3, as DNA: TGTGCCAGCTCACCACCGTCCCTAGCGAGCGAGCAGTACTTC.

The chain is built from TRBV2 and TRBJ2-7; maybe TRBD1 (5 bases). Germline assignment: CDR1 SNHLY and CDR2 FYNNEI. V shed 3 bases and J shed 7 bases, with 19 bases lying between them. The CDR3 covers 15 residues. The CDR3 region has the DNA TGTGCCAGCAGTGAGACAGACGGATACCTGCGGGAGCAGTACTTC. This translates into CASSETDGYLREQYF.

The DNA of the CDR3 is TGTGCCAGCAGCTTGGATTCGGACAGGGGGGAGCAGTACTTC. This codes for CASSLDSDRGEQYF. The J gene is TRBJ2-7, the V gene TRBV5-8; TRBD1 matches 10 bases. Looked up from germline, CDR1 is SGHTS and CDR2 is YDEGEE. This CDR3 region has 14 residues. V gave up 0 bases and J gave up 7 bases; unmatched junction bases: 4.

The chain is built from TRBV28 and TRBJ1-2; D possibly corresponds to TRBD1 (5 bases). This CDR3 contains 12 residues. Trimming removed 6 bases at V and 7 bases at J, with 12 bases between. The germline gives CDR1 MDHEN, CDR2 SYDVKM. The CDR3 DNA is TGTGCCAGCAGACCAGGGTCGGGTGGCTACACCTTC. Translation: CASRPGSGGYTF.

This clone was observed once. The junction departs from the called germline gene at one end, perhaps through a read error. CDR3 DNA: TGTTCCAGCAGCTTGCGGGACCCTGAAGCTTTCTTT. Protein product: CSSSLRDPEAFF. This chain joins TRBV7-9 and TRBJ1-1, with a weak D call TRBD1 (5 bases). CDR3 size: 12 residues. Germline V gene data show CDR1 as SEHNR and CDR2 as FQNEAQ (reference sequence).

The rearrangement joins TRBV27 to TRBJ1-2; TRBD1 aligns across 10 bases. The trim removed 7 bases at V and 7 bases at J, leaving 9 bases unmatched. Germline lookup yields CDR1 MNHEY and CDR2 SMNVEV (reference sequence). The CDR3 length is 14 residues. CDR3 in DNA: TGTGCCAGCACCAGTTTCGGACAGGGGGTTGGCTACACCTTC. Its protein product is CASTSFGQGVGYTF.

This chain uses TRBV6-5 with TRBJ2-5, with D tentatively TRBD2 (6 bases). Germline CDR1 MNHEY, CDR2 SVGAGI. The germline V and J ends were trimmed by 0 bases and 5 bases, with 16 bases remaining between them. CDR3 length: 16 residues. The CDR3 region has the DNA TGTGCCAGCAGTTACTCGAATGCGGCAGGGAGGGAGACCCAGTACTTC. This gives the protein CASSYSNAAGRETQYF.